This entry features one T cell receptor beta chain sequence. Measured with immunoSEQ multiplex PCR; TCRdb has only the in-frame clones, and not every one. The data contain a few hundred thousand clones, 70% to 90% of them singletons. CDR1 SGHRS and CDR2 YFSETQ come from the germline V gene. The ends were cut back, 3 bases at V and 3 bases at J, with 12 bases in the middle. There are 14 residues in the CDR3. This entry comes from a study of blood T cell repertoires in COVID-19. This sequence was found in a woman aged 40 to 50 with acute COVID-19. Specimen: PBMCs or T cells enriched from blood (not recorded which). The rearrangement joins TRBV5-1 to TRBJ2-5, with D perhaps matching TRBD1 (6 bases). The CDR3, as DNA: TGCGCCAGCAGCTCCGGACAGACAGAAGAGACCCAGTACTTC. The encoded protein is CASSSGQTEETQYF.